The 11 T cell receptor beta chains in this list originate from one sample, sequenced in a study of shared clonotypes between healthy human individuals. Sequencing was performed with immunoSEQ multiplex PCR; in TCRdb, only in-frame clones are kept and a portion is missing. The table shows around 510,000 clones, with around 77% occurring only once. What was sequenced was PBMCs. Every receptor here comes from a middle-aged woman in good health. Some clones in this sample may be carry-over from other donors' samples.

The rearrangement joins TRBV6-1 to TRBJ1-3, with TRBD1 as a possible D gene (5 bases). Trimming stripped 2 bases from V and 4 bases from J, with 9 bases between. Per germline, CDR1 MNHNS and CDR2 SASEGT. This CDR3 region has 14 residues. CDR3 bases: TGTGCCAGCAGTGAAATTTGGGACGGAAACACCATATATTTT. Its protein is CASSEIWDGNTIYF.

The gene calls are TRBV29-1 and TRBJ2-7, with 7 bases matching TRBD1. CDR3 length: 13 amino acids. Per the germline V gene, CDR1 is SQVTM and CDR2 is ANQGSEA. Losses at the gene ends were 7 bases for V and 0 bases for J; bases not matched to a gene: 6. CDR3 amino acids: CSGGTVDSYEQYF. In DNA form, the CDR3 reads TGCAGCGGGGGGACAGTGGACTCCTACGAGCAGTACTTC.

The rearrangement uses TRBV6-6 and TRBJ2-7; possible D gene TRBD2, 5 bases. The V gene's germline CDR1 is MNHNY and CDR2 SVGAGI (reference sequence). With 5 bases removed from V and 3 bases from J, the gap between germline ends came to 17 bases. This CDR3 region has 15 residues. For the CDR3, the DNA is TGTGCCAGCAGTCCTCCGGGATCAGTCCGCTACGAGCAGTACTTC. As protein: CASSPPGSVRYEQYF.

The chain is built from TRBV7-6 and TRBJ2-1; a weak D match, TRBD2 (5 bases). V was clipped by 3 bases and J by 2 bases, with 5 bases between them. This CDR3 spans 13 amino acids. The V gene's germline CDR1 is SGHVS and CDR2 FNYEAQ. The CDR3 nucleotides are TGTGCCAGCAGCTTGACTACCTACAATGAGCAGTTCTTC. Protein: CASSLTTYNEQFF.

The rearrangement links TRBV10-3 to TRBJ1-2, with TRBD1 matching over 7 bases. Germline V gives CDR1 ENHRY, CDR2 SYGVKD. The V gene end was trimmed by 7 bases and the J gene end by 7 bases; junction bases not matched to a gene: 15. CDR3 size: 15 residues. The CDR3 sequence: CAITRMEGASSGYTF. As DNA, the CDR3 is TGTGCCATCACCCGAATGGAGGGGGCGTCGAGTGGCTACACCTTC.

The chain couples TRBV5-4 to TRBJ2-2, with TRBD2 matching over 12 bases. V shed 3 bases, J shed 5 bases, and the junction held 5 bases outside the gene matches. Per the germline V gene, CDR1 is SGHNT and CDR2 is YYREEE (reference sequence). CDR3 length: 16 amino acids. The CDR3 is CASSSGLAGLTGELFF. CDR3 in DNA: TGTGCCAGCAGCTCCGGACTAGCGGGACTAACCGGGGAGCTGTTTTTT.

This clone was observed once. This rearrangement joins TRBV4-1 to TRBJ1-2; D remains ambiguous. The germline V gene has CDR1 MGHRA and CDR2 YSYEKL. Trimming removed 4 bases from V and 0 bases from J, with 9 bases in between. The CDR3 totals 14 residues. The CDR3 bases are TGCGCCAGCAGCCCATCGGTCGCTAACTATGGCTACACCTTC. It is translated as CASSPSVANYGYTF.

Details on this clone: The sample contains more than one DNA sequence encoding this CDR3. The chain carries TRBV18 and TRBJ2-3; D unclear. V lost 2 bases and J lost 3, with 9 bases in between. The CDR3 has 14 residues. The V gene's germline CDR1 is KGHSH and CDR2 LQKENI. CDR3 loop: CASSPRVGTDTQYF. The DNA of the CDR3 is TGTGCCAGCTCACCAAGGGTCGGGACAGATACGCAGTATTTT.

The chain uses TRBV6-1 and TRBJ2-2; D gene ambiguous. The CDR3 loop spans 12 amino acids. Germline-derived CDR1 and CDR2 are MNHNS and SASEGT. V lost 3 bases and J 8 bases, leaving 7 bases between the germline ends. Written as DNA, the CDR3 is TGTGCCAGCAGTGACGAGGTTGGGGAGCTGTTTTTT. The encoded protein is CASSDEVGELFF.

This clone was recorded only once. The chain has TRBV11-1 and TRBJ2-3, with D tentatively TRBD1 or TRBD2 (6 bases each). The CDR3 is 16 amino acids. Germline CDR1 SGHAT, CDR2 FQDESV (reference sequence). Between the trimmed V and J ends, which lost 5 bases and 1 base, there was a span of 16 bases. The CDR3 loop is CASSQGGSSGTDTQYF. CDR3 nucleotide sequence: TGTGCCAGCAGCCAAGGGGGGTCTAGCGGCACAGATACGCAGTATTTT.

CDR3 loop: CASSDQGVITDTQYF. In nucleotides, the CDR3 is TGTGCCAGCAGTGATCAGGGGGTTATCACAGATACGCAGTATTTT. The chain carries TRBV6-4 and TRBJ2-3, with 7 bases that match TRBD1. This CDR3 contains 15 residues. Germline trimming cut 3 bases from V and 2 bases from J; bases unmatched to any gene: 5. CDR1 is MRHNA, CDR2 SNTAGT, per germline.